A single sample is the source of the 24 T cell receptor beta chains below, sequenced in a study of T cell repertoires in cytomegalovirus infection. TCRdb reprocessed the reads via MiXCR and lists one record per CDR3 protein. Counted here are approximately 470,000 distinct CDR3 sequences, under 55% occurring once; the ten biggest clones make up 43%. Antigens for these TCRs are unknown. The sample consisted of cultured PBMCs, taken from culture after CMV antigen stimulation. These receptors were collected from a human donor in good health (CMV status not recorded). Some clones in this sample may be carry-over from other donors' samples.

This clonotype was detected only a few times. V gene TRBV7-9 combines with J gene TRBJ2-3, with 7 nucleotides matching TRBD1. The CDR3 contains 16 residues. J was trimmed by 0 bases and V by 6 bases; bases with no gene match: 9. Germline CDR1 reads SEHNR; CDR2 reads FQNEAQ (reference sequence). The CDR3, as DNA: TGTGCCAGCAGTATGGGGGACAGCTTTAGCACAGATACGCAGTATTTT. Protein product: CASSMGDSFSTDTQYF.

V gene TRBV5-1 combines with J gene TRBJ1-5, with a possible D match to TRBD1 (6 bases). Germline lookup yields CDR1 SGHRS and CDR2 YFSETQ. The CDR3 sequence is 14 residues long. Trimming removed 4 bases at V and 3 bases at J, with 11 bases between. The CDR3 nucleotides read TGCGCCAGCAGCACGGGGGGCATCAATCAGCCCCAGCATTTT. It codes for CASSTGGINQPQHF.

The chain employs TRBV19 and TRBJ1-1; unclear D gene. This CDR3 spans 13 amino acids. Trimming removed 1 base at V and 5 bases at J, with 8 bases between. Germline values: CDR1 LNHDA, CDR2 SQIVND (reference sequence). The CDR3 is CASSIGTATEAFF. CDR3 nucleotide sequence: TGTGCCAGTAGTATAGGGACTGCTACTGAAGCTTTCTTT.

The rearrangement uses TRBV24-1 and TRBJ2-3; 7 nucleotides align to TRBD1. The CDR3 is 16 residues long. Trimming removed 5 bases from V and 4 bases from J; junction bases left unmatched: 11. In germline, CDR1 is KGHDR, CDR2 SFDVKD. The CDR3 is CATSAADREIPDTQYF. CDR3 sequence (DNA): TGTGCCACCAGTGCCGCCGACAGGGAGATCCCAGATACGCAGTATTTT.

This clonotype occurred a few times. This chain links TRBV5-6 with TRBJ2-1; D call uncertain. CDR1 is SGHDT, CDR2 YYEEEE, per germline. Trimming stripped 3 bases from V and 2 bases from J, with 12 bases between. The CDR3 covers 15 residues. CDR3 sequence (DNA): TGTGCCAGCAGCTCTGGGGTCCTTCCCTACAATGAGCAGTTCTTC. Its translation is CASSSGVLPYNEQFF.

The CDR3 reads CARAETGDPYEQYF. The DNA for the CDR3 is TGTGCCAGGGCTGAGACAGGGGATCCCTACGAGCAGTACTTC. The gene calls are TRBV2 and TRBJ2-7; 8 bases fit TRBD1. Germline lookup yields CDR1 SNHLY and CDR2 FYNNEI. The CDR3 sequence is 14 residues long. J gave up 2 bases and V 9 bases, and 9 bases lay outside the gene matches.

V usage is TRBV20-1 and J usage is TRBJ2-7, with 9 nucleotides matching TRBD2. This CDR3 is 12 amino acids long. Losses at the gene ends were 6 bases for V and 2 bases for J; bases not matched to a gene: 2. Per the germline V gene, CDR1 is DFQATT and CDR2 is SNEGSKA (reference sequence). The CDR3 sequence: CSARGRAYEQYF. Here the CDR3 DNA reads TGCAGTGCCCGCGGGAGGGCCTACGAGCAGTACTTC.

The rearrangement joins TRBV6-1 to TRBJ1-5, with D perhaps matching TRBD1 (6 bases). Germline V CDR1 and CDR2: MNHNS, SASEGT. The length of the CDR3 is 14 residues. V lost 9 bases to trimming and J lost 2 bases, with 14 bases between them. CDR3 sequence (DNA): TGTGCCAGTATCGACAGGTTCCGCAATCAGCCCCAGCATTTT. Protein product: CASIDRFRNQPQHF.

The rearrangement links TRBV7-8 to TRBJ1-1, with 8 bases fitting TRBD1. The CDR3 is 12 amino acids. Germline CDR1 is SGHVS and CDR2 is FQNEAQ. V gave up 5 bases and J gave up 7 bases; unmatched junction bases: 3. CDR3 amino acids: CASSQDRDEAFF. CDR3 DNA sequence: TGTGCCAGCAGCCAGGACAGGGATGAAGCTTTCTTT.

The J gene is TRBJ2-4, the V gene TRBV6-2 or TRBV6-3, with TRBD2 matching over 10 bases. The germline gives CDR1 MNHEY, CDR2 SVGEGT. Germline trimming cut 2 bases from V and 8 bases from J; bases unmatched to any gene: 6. The CDR3 extends over 15 amino acids. This CDR3 is CASSYGLAGADIQYF. DNA of the CDR3: TGTGCCAGCAGTTACGGTCTAGCGGGAGCAGACATTCAGTACTTC.

J is TRBJ2-3 and V is TRBV2; the D is unclear. The germline gives CDR1 SNHLY, CDR2 FYNNEI. Trimming took off 3 bases at V and 0 bases at J, with 7 bases between the two ends. The CDR3 is 14 residues long. CDR3 nucleotides: TGTGCCAGCAGTGATGGTTCTAGCACAGATACGCAGTATTTT. Translation gives CASSDGSSTDTQYF.

This sequence joins TRBV27 and TRBJ2-7; maybe TRBD1 (6 bases). Germline assignment: CDR1 MNHEY and CDR2 SMNVEV (reference sequence). The CDR3 consists of 14 residues. With 3 bases removed from V and 6 bases from J, the gap between germline ends came to 15 bases. The CDR3 coding sequence is TGTGCCAGCAGTTTCGACAGGCTTAGAGGCGAGCAGTACTTC. Its protein is CASSFDRLRGEQYF.

This clonotype was seen a few times. Written as DNA, the CDR3 is TGCAGTGCTACGGACAGGGGGCGGGGGGACTATGGCTACACCTTC. Translated, it gives CSATDRGRGDYGYTF. V usage is TRBV20-1 and J usage is TRBJ1-2; TRBD1 agrees at 11 bases. Germline trimming cut 4 bases from V and 3 bases from J; bases unmatched to any gene: 7. This CDR3 is built from 15 residues. Per germline, CDR1 DFQATT and CDR2 SNEGSKA (reference sequence).

This chain joins TRBV6-6 and TRBJ2-7, with a tentative D call TRBD1 (5 bases). Trimming shortened V by 2 bases and J by 5 bases, and 13 bases separated the two germline ends. Looked up from germline, CDR1 is MNHNY and CDR2 is SVGAGI (reference sequence). The CDR3 totals 14 residues. In DNA, the CDR3 is TGTGCCAGCAGTTACCCGTCAGGGCCCCACGAGCAGTACTTC. Its protein product is CASSYPSGPHEQYF.

The gene calls are TRBV11-2 and TRBJ1-1; 7 nucleotides align to TRBD1. The CDR3 totals 14 residues. With V trimmed by 5 bases and J by 4 bases, 7 bases remained unmatched. Germline CDR1 reads SGHAT; CDR2 reads FQNNGV. The CDR3 bases are TGTGCCAGCAGCAAAACGACAGGGACCACTGAAGCTTTCTTT. This encodes CASSKTTGTTEAFF.

This chain links TRBV4-1 with TRBJ2-3, with D perhaps being TRBD1 or TRBD2 (5 bases each). V lost 2 bases and J lost 8, with 17 bases in between. Germline assignment: CDR1 MGHRA and CDR2 YSYEKL. The CDR3 covers 15 residues. The CDR3 loop is CASSQPGPTPRTQYF. CDR3 DNA sequence: TGCGCCAGCAGCCAACCGGGACCAACTCCACGTACGCAGTATTTT.

This clonotype appeared a few times. The chain employs TRBV12-3 or TRBV12-4 and TRBJ1-1; D unresolved. V lost 7 bases and J 0 bases, leaving 15 bases between the germline ends. The CDR3 is made up of 15 amino acids. The CDR3 DNA reads as TGTGCCAGCAAAATCCGGAACACCATGAACACTGAAGCTTTCTTT. Amino acids: CASKIRNTMNTEAFF.

In its sample, this clonotype was seen a few times. The rearrangement links TRBV7-9 to TRBJ2-2; tentatively, D is TRBD1 or TRBD2 (5 bases each). This CDR3 spans 14 amino acids. The ends were cut back, 7 bases at V and 1 base at J, with 10 bases in the middle. The germline gives CDR1 SEHNR, CDR2 FQNEAQ (reference sequence). In DNA form, the CDR3 reads TGTGCCAGCATATCGGGACGGAACACCGGGGAGCTGTTTTTT. Translation: CASISGRNTGELFF. The full variable domain, its missing parts supplied by reference TRBV7-9 and TRBJ2-2, is DTGVSQNPRHKITKRGQNVTFRCDPISEHNRLYWYRQTLGQGPEFLTYFQNEAQLEKSRLLSDRFSAERPKGSFSTLEIQRTEQGDSAMYLCASISGRNTGELFFGEGSRLTVL.

V is TRBV27 and J is TRBJ2-1; 7 bases are shared with TRBD1. J gave up 1 base and V 0 bases, and 6 bases lay outside the gene matches. The CDR3 is 17 residues long. CDR1 is MNHEY and CDR2 is SMNVEV in the germline V gene (reference sequence). CDR3 amino acids: CASSLSTGVGSYNEQFF. In DNA, the CDR3 is TGTGCCAGCAGTTTATCAACAGGGGTGGGTTCCTACAATGAGCAGTTCTTC.

This chain uses TRBV6-1 with TRBJ2-1; TRBD1 might be the D (6 bases). Germline assignment: CDR1 MNHNS and CDR2 SASEGT. The CDR3 is made up of 15 amino acids. The V and J ends lost 8 bases and 12 bases respectively, with 26 bases between them. CDR3 loop: CASGMRTDHMGVQFF. The CDR3, as DNA: TGTGCCAGCGGGATGAGGACAGACCATATGGGGGTGCAGTTCTTC.

This clonotype was found a few times. The chain joins TRBV6-1 to TRBJ2-1; 11 nucleotides align to TRBD1. The CDR3 extends over 16 amino acids. Per germline, CDR1 MNHNS and CDR2 SASEGT. The junction had 8 bases not matched to a gene; V was cut back by 2 bases and J by 8 bases. The CDR3 region is CASSERLGQGGYEQFF. The DNA of the CDR3 is TGTGCCAGCAGTGAAAGATTGGGACAGGGGGGGTATGAGCAGTTCTTC.

This clonotype appeared a few times. V and J are TRBV7-4 and TRBJ2-5, with no clear D. Germline values: CDR1 SGHVT, CDR2 SQSDAQ. Trimming stripped 7 bases from V and 5 bases from J, with 20 bases between. The CDR3 sequence is 15 residues long. The CDR3 is CASILGSGRLETQYF. The DNA of the CDR3 is TGTGCCAGCATCCTAGGGTCCGGAAGGCTGGAGACCCAGTACTTC. The full variable domain, its missing parts supplied by reference TRBV7-4 and TRBJ2-5, is GAGVSQSPRYKVAKRGRDVALRCDSISGHVTLYWYRQTLGQGSEVLTYSQSDAQRDKSGRPSGRFSAERPERSVSTLKIQRTEQGDSAVYLCASILGSGRLETQYFGPGTRLLVL.

This clonotype was detected a few times. The rearrangement uses TRBV12-5 and TRBJ2-1; D uncertain. In germline, CDR1 is LGHNT, CDR2 FRNRAP. CDR3 size: 11 residues. The V end was cut by 6 bases, the J end by 8 bases, with 8 bases between. In DNA form, the CDR3 reads TGTGCTAGTGGAATCACTGATGAGCAGTTCTTC. It yields the protein CASGITDEQFF.

This clonotype has only a few counts. This rearrangement joins TRBV12-3 or TRBV12-4 to TRBJ1-1; weak D call: TRBD1 (6 bases). This CDR3 comprises 13 residues. V shed 8 bases and J shed 1 base, with 11 bases lying between them. The CDR3 DNA is TGTGCCAGCCAAATCAGGGGGAACACTGAAGCTTTCTTT. Residues: CASQIRGNTEAFF.